These 28 T cell receptor beta chains were sequenced from one sample in a study of shared clonotypes between healthy human individuals (dated by TCRdb to the early 2020s). Libraries came from the immunoSEQ multiplex PCR assay. In its TCRdb copy, this immuneACCESS table keeps in-frame sequences only and misses some clones. Where compared with another copy, unresolved V genes explain less than half of these, and the others have no known cause. This sample is represented by roughly 1.4 million clones; approximately 98.5% of them were singletons. The leading ten clones occupy 0.3% to 0.45% of the sample. Material for sequencing was naive CD4+ T cells sorted from blood. This specimen's cell subset or site label, interpreted: CD45RA+ positively selected. Source of these receptors: a man under 40 in good health.

The chain uses TRBV29-1 and TRBJ2-2; 8 nucleotides line up with TRBD1. The ends lost 8 bases at V and 2 bases at J; junction bases unmatched: 10. Germline CDR1 reads SQVTM; CDR2 reads ANQGSEA. The CDR3 is 15 amino acids. CDR3 nucleotide sequence: TGCAGCCACAAGGGGCAGGGGGCTAACACCGGGGAGCTGTTTTTT. Protein: CSHKGQGANTGELFF.

The V call is TRBV18, the J call TRBJ2-7; 9 nucleotides agree with TRBD1. With 6 bases clipped from V and 3 bases from J, the junction kept 9 bases outside the gene matches. This CDR3 contains 15 residues. The germline V gene encodes CDR1 KGHSH and CDR2 LQKENI. The CDR3 loop is CASSPGQGQVYEQYF. CDR3 bases: TGTGCCAGCTCCCCGGGACAGGGACAGGTCTACGAGCAGTACTTC.

This chain uses TRBV5-4 with TRBJ2-7, with 9 bases identical to TRBD1. The CDR3 loop spans 16 amino acids. The V and J ends lost 4 bases and 1 base, in that order; junction bases with no gene match: 9. Germline loops: CDR1 SGHNT, CDR2 YYREEE (reference sequence). The CDR3 nucleotides read TGTGCCAGCAGCCCAAAACAGGGGGCGCCATCCTACGAGCAGTACTTC. It specifies CASSPKQGAPSYEQYF.

The chain uses TRBV7-8 and TRBJ2-5; 13 nucleotides align to TRBD2. Germline V gene data show CDR1 as SGHVS and CDR2 as FQNEAQ. Trimming took 6 bases from V and 2 from J; bases not matched to a gene: 12. There are 18 residues in the CDR3. The CDR3 loop reads CASSPGRLAGGWQETQYF. The CDR3 DNA sequence: TGTGCCAGCAGTCCCGGAAGACTAGCGGGAGGATGGCAAGAGACCCAGTACTTC.

The J gene is TRBJ2-3, the V gene TRBV5-1, with 7 bases identical to TRBD1. Losses at the gene ends were 7 bases for V and 1 base for J; bases not matched to a gene: 6. The germline V gene has CDR1 SGHRS and CDR2 YFSETQ. The CDR3 totals 14 residues. The CDR3: CASSEGAGTDTQYF. The CDR3 DNA follows: TGCGCCAGCTCTGAGGGGGCGGGCACAGATACGCAGTATTTT. The whole variable domain, filled in from reference TRBV5-1 and TRBJ2-3, reads KAGVTQTPRYLIKTRGQQVTLSCSPISGHRSVSWYQQTPGQGLQFLFEYFSETQRNKGNFPGRFSGRQFSNSRSEMNVSTLELGDSALYLCASSEGAGTDTQYFGPGTRLTVL.

V and J are TRBV30 and TRBJ2-1; D might be TRBD1 or TRBD2, each matching 5 bases. V dropped 3 bases and J dropped 1 base, with 22 bases sitting between them. The CDR3 has 18 residues. The germline gives CDR1 GTSNPN, CDR2 SVGIG (reference sequence). CDR3 coding DNA: TGTGCCTGGAGAGAGGGGCTCAAGACTACTTTTTCCTACAATGAGCAGTTCTTC. Translated, it gives CAWREGLKTTFSYNEQFF. Full variable domain (rest looked up from reference TRBV30 and TRBJ2-1): SQTIHQWPATLVQPVGSPLSLECTVEGTSNPNLYWYRQAAGRGLQLLFYSVGIGQISSEVPQNLSASRPQDRQFILSSKKLLLSDSGFYLCAWREGLKTTFSYNEQFFGPGTRLTVL.

CDR3 sequence (DNA): TGTGCCAGCAGTTCTCCACCCGGGACAGGGGGCTATGGCTACACCTTC. Protein sequence: CASSSPPGTGGYGYTF. The chain links TRBV28 to TRBJ1-2, with 11 nucleotides matching TRBD1. Trimming at V came to 4 bases and at J to 4 bases, leaving 8 bases not matched to a gene. The CDR3 covers 16 residues. Germline assignment: CDR1 MDHEN and CDR2 SYDVKM.

This chain connects TRBV2 to TRBJ2-3; no firm D call. The CDR3 is 13 amino acids. CDR1 SNHLY and CDR2 FYNNEI come from the germline V gene. The ends were cut back, 2 bases at V and 5 bases at J, with 8 bases in the middle. CDR3 amino acids: CASSEFHIDTQYF. DNA for the CDR3: TGTGCCAGCAGTGAATTCCATATAGATACGCAGTATTTT.

The chain uses TRBV4-1 and TRBJ1-2; possibly TRBD1 for D (5 bases). Germline V gene lookup returns CDR1 MGHRA and CDR2 YSYEKL. Trimming took off 0 bases at V and 4 bases at J, with 9 bases between the two ends. The CDR3 sequence is 14 residues long. The CDR3 reads CASSQDPGTYGYTF. The CDR3 coding sequence is TGCGCCAGCAGCCAAGACCCGGGGACCTATGGCTACACCTTC.

The chain joins TRBV18 to TRBJ2-5; D remains ambiguous. The CDR3 extends over 13 amino acids. Germline lookup yields CDR1 KGHSH and CDR2 LQKENI. V was clipped by 0 bases and J by 2 bases, with 4 bases between them. CDR3: CASSPPKQETQYF. The CDR3 region has the DNA TGTGCCAGCTCACCACCGAAACAAGAGACCCAGTACTTC.

This sequence joins TRBV7-6 and TRBJ2-7; D not certain. Germline CDR1 SGHVS, CDR2 FNYEAQ. The CDR3 length is 16 residues. V lost 1 base to trimming and J lost 0 bases, with 13 bases between them. The chain's CDR3 is CASSLGTSLASYEQYF. CDR3 nucleotides: TGTGCCAGCAGCTTAGGGACCTCTTTGGCCTCCTACGAGCAGTACTTC.

The rearrangement joins TRBV4-2 to TRBJ1-3; no firm D call. V dropped 0 bases and J dropped 2 bases, with 11 bases sitting between them. CDR1 and CDR2 (germline): LGHNA, YNFKEQ. There are 16 residues in the CDR3. CDR3 bases: TGTGCCAGCAGCCAAGATCTTGCGGGAGCTGGAAACACCATATATTTT. It translates to CASSQDLAGAGNTIYF.

The chain has TRBV7-2 and TRBJ1-5, with D hard to call. The CDR3 sequence is 13 residues long. Germline values: CDR1 SGHTA, CDR2 FQGNSA. Trimming shortened V by 0 bases and J by 4 bases, and 4 bases separated the two germline ends. CDR3 nucleotides: TGTGCCAGCAGCTTAGCATTTAATCAGCCCCAGCATTTT. This encodes CASSLAFNQPQHF.

This sequence joins TRBV9 and TRBJ1-3; weak D call: TRBD1 (6 bases). The CDR3 covers 14 residues. The ends were cut back, 7 bases at V and 2 bases at J, with 13 bases in the middle. Germline CDR1 reads SGDLS; CDR2 reads YYNGEE. The CDR3 sequence is CASGSGAAGNTIYF. The CDR3 region has the DNA TGTGCCAGCGGGTCAGGGGCAGCTGGAAACACCATATATTTT.

J is TRBJ2-1 and V is TRBV6-6, with D perhaps matching TRBD1 or TRBD2 (6 bases each). Per germline, CDR1 MNHNY and CDR2 SVGAGI (reference sequence). The V gene lost 6 bases and the J gene lost 10 bases, with 19 bases spanning the gap. The CDR3 contains 14 residues. CDR3 loop: CASSHDPGAEEQFF. As DNA, the CDR3 is TGTGCCAGCAGCCACGATCCGGGGGCGGAGGAGCAGTTCTTC.

The chain recombines TRBV5-1 with TRBJ2-7; 7 bases align to TRBD2. V lost 0 bases, J lost 6 bases, and 6 bases stayed unmatched. Germline assignment: CDR1 SGHRS and CDR2 YFSETQ. The CDR3 totals 14 residues. CDR3 sequence (DNA): TGCGCCAGCAGCTTGGGTCTTTGGGGGGGCGAGCAGTACTTC. Protein sequence: CASSLGLWGGEQYF.

A remark on this clone: Different DNA sequences within this sample yield the same CDR3. The rearrangement uses TRBV18 and TRBJ2-5, with unresolved D. Trimming took off 3 bases at V and 0 bases at J, with 5 bases between the two ends. Germline V gene data show CDR1 as KGHSH and CDR2 as LQKENI. The CDR3 sequence is 13 residues long. For the CDR3, the DNA is TGTGCCAGCTCACCCGGTTACCAAGAGACCCAGTACTTC. Translated: CASSPGYQETQYF. Full variable domain (remainder filled in from reference TRBV18 and TRBJ2-5): NAGVMQNPRHLVRRRGQEARLRCSPMKGHSHVYWYRQLPEEGLKFMVYLQKENIIDESGMPKERFSAEFPKEGPSILRIQQVVRGDSAAYFCASSPGYQETQYFGPGTRLLVL.

The chain carries TRBV4-3 and TRBJ2-6; 9 nucleotides agree with TRBD2. The CDR3 has 19 residues. V lost 1 base and J lost 4; bases outside the gene matches: 11. Per germline, CDR1 LGHNA and CDR2 YSLEER. DNA of the CDR3: TGCGCCAGCAGCCAAGGCCTTAGCGGGAGATTTGCAGGGGCCAACGTCCTGACTTTC. It translates to CASSQGLSGRFAGANVLTF.

Concerning this clone itself: Other DNA variants within this sample encode the same CDR3. The chain is built from TRBV7-9 and TRBJ2-2; D remains unclear. CDR1 is SEHNR, CDR2 FQNEAQ, per germline (reference sequence). The V end lost 1 base, the J end lost 1 base, and 4 bases lay between the germline ends. The CDR3 contains 14 residues. CDR3 in DNA: TGTGCCAGCAGCTTAGAAGGGAACACCGGGGAGCTGTTTTTT. This sequence encodes CASSLEGNTGELFF.

This chain joins TRBV5-6 and TRBJ1-5, with unresolved D. Germline-derived CDR1 and CDR2 are SGHDT and YYEEEE. The V end was cut by 0 bases, the J end by 0 bases, with 4 bases between. CDR3 length: 14 amino acids. The CDR3 loop is CASSLVGSNQPQHF. The CDR3 DNA follows: TGTGCCAGCAGCTTGGTAGGTAGCAATCAGCCCCAGCATTTT.

Comment on this clone: Other DNA sequences in this sample translate to the same CDR3. This chain uses TRBV9 with TRBJ2-5; 7 bases align to TRBD1. The CDR3 has 14 residues. Germline lookup yields CDR1 SGDLS and CDR2 YYNGEE. The junction had 3 bases not matched to a gene; V was cut back by 0 bases and J by 4 bases. The DNA of the CDR3 is TGTGCCAGCAGCGTAGAGGGGGCCGGAGAGACCCAGTACTTC. Translating gives CASSVEGAGETQYF.

The chain joins TRBV5-1 to TRBJ2-3, with D hard to call. CDR3 size: 13 residues. The V gene lost 5 bases and the J gene lost 3 bases, with 10 bases spanning the gap. Germline V gene sequence: CDR1 SGHRS, CDR2 YFSETQ. CDR3 loop: CASRSGSTDTQYF. The CDR3, as DNA: TGCGCCAGCAGGAGTGGCTCGACAGATACGCAGTATTTT.

The rearrangement joins TRBV5-1 to TRBJ1-1, with D maybe TRBD1 (5 bases). Germline V CDR1 and CDR2: SGHRS, YFSETQ. With 0 bases removed from V and 3 bases from J, the gap between germline ends came to 9 bases. The CDR3 runs to 14 residues. The CDR3 DNA sequence: TGCGCCAGCAGCTTGGGCAGGGAACACACTGAAGCTTTCTTT. Its translation: CASSLGREHTEAFF.

The chain is built from TRBV5-1 and TRBJ2-2, with TRBD1 identical over 9 bases. V dropped 4 bases and J dropped 7; count of bases not matched to a gene: 14. Germline CDR1 is SGHRS and CDR2 is YFSETQ. The CDR3 is 17 residues long. CDR3 nucleotide sequence: TGCGCCAGCAGCCTATCGACGGGACAGGGAGTCAACGGGGAGCTGTTTTTT. Translated: CASSLSTGQGVNGELFF.

The V and J genes are TRBV6-6 and TRBJ2-3, with D unresolved. V lost 0 bases and J 4 bases, leaving 5 bases between the germline ends. This CDR3 is built from 13 residues. CDR1 is MNHNY, CDR2 SVGAGI, per germline (reference sequence). The CDR3 loop reads CASSYSKADTQYF. The CDR3 nucleotides read TGTGCCAGCAGTTACTCGAAGGCAGATACGCAGTATTTT.

The chain joins TRBV18 to TRBJ2-7, with TRBD1 matching over 10 bases. V gave up 2 bases and J gave up 5 bases; unmatched junction bases: 3. Looked up from germline, CDR1 is KGHSH and CDR2 is LQKENI. The CDR3 length is 14 residues. The CDR3 loop reads CASSPRGQGNEQYF. The CDR3 bases are TGTGCCAGCTCACCAAGGGGACAGGGGAACGAGCAGTACTTC.

This sequence joins TRBV7-3 and TRBJ2-1; 11 nucleotides line up with TRBD2. Losses at the gene ends were 5 bases for V and 7 bases for J; bases not matched to a gene: 10. Germline V CDR1 and CDR2: SGHTA, FQGTGA. This CDR3 contains 16 residues. CDR3 in DNA: TGTGCCAGCAGCCCGACTGGGACTAGCGGCCCTAATGAGCAGTTCTTC. It encodes CASSPTGTSGPNEQFF. Looking up the rest from reference TRBV7-3 and TRBJ2-1 gives the full variable domain: GAGVSQTPSNKVTEKGKYVELRCDPISGHTALYWYRQSLGQGPEFLIYFQGTGAADDSGLPNDRFFAVRPEGSVSTLKIQRTERGDSAVYLCASSPTGTSGPNEQFFGPGTRLTVL.

V usage is TRBV11-2 and J usage is TRBJ2-7; 11 bases match TRBD2. Germline V gives CDR1 SGHAT, CDR2 FQNNGV. The CDR3 has 15 residues. With 5 bases clipped from V and 3 bases from J, the junction kept 6 bases outside the gene matches. The CDR3 spells CASSPIAGGLYEQYF. The CDR3 coding sequence is TGTGCCAGCAGCCCTATAGCGGGAGGGCTCTACGAGCAGTACTTC.